This TCR beta chain originates from a study of T cells expressing NK-cell markers. Study background: Sorted CD3+CD56+NKG2C+, CD3+CD56+NKG2C- and CD3+CD56-NKG2C+ T-cell subsets were beta-chain profiled. Seven sequenced donors out of eight were HCMV-seropositive, one seronegative. Findings and caveats of the study: A few of the donors also had these clonotypes leading their CD3+CD56-NKG2C+ fraction.

The TCR beta cDNA came from 5'RACE template switching with UMIs. TCRdb reprocessed the 5' RACE reads, keeping one entry per CDR3 protein, no DNA. The sample table includes about 430,000 distinct CDR3 sequences. The CDR3 spans 17 residues. Germline V CDR1 and CDR2: MNHEY, SVGAGI. On this clonotype itself: Its antigen remains unidentified.

The sample taken for sequencing was blood T cells: a sorted CD56 or NKG2C T cell subset, CD4+ or CD8+ T cells, or bulk PBMC T cells (not recorded which). The TCR comes from a woman in her fifties or sixties in good health. This sequence joins TRBV6-5 and TRBJ2-4; TCRdb gives TRBD1 as the D gene, but with no DNA this cannot be confirmed. The CDR3 sequence is CASSYTGTAIAKNIQYF.